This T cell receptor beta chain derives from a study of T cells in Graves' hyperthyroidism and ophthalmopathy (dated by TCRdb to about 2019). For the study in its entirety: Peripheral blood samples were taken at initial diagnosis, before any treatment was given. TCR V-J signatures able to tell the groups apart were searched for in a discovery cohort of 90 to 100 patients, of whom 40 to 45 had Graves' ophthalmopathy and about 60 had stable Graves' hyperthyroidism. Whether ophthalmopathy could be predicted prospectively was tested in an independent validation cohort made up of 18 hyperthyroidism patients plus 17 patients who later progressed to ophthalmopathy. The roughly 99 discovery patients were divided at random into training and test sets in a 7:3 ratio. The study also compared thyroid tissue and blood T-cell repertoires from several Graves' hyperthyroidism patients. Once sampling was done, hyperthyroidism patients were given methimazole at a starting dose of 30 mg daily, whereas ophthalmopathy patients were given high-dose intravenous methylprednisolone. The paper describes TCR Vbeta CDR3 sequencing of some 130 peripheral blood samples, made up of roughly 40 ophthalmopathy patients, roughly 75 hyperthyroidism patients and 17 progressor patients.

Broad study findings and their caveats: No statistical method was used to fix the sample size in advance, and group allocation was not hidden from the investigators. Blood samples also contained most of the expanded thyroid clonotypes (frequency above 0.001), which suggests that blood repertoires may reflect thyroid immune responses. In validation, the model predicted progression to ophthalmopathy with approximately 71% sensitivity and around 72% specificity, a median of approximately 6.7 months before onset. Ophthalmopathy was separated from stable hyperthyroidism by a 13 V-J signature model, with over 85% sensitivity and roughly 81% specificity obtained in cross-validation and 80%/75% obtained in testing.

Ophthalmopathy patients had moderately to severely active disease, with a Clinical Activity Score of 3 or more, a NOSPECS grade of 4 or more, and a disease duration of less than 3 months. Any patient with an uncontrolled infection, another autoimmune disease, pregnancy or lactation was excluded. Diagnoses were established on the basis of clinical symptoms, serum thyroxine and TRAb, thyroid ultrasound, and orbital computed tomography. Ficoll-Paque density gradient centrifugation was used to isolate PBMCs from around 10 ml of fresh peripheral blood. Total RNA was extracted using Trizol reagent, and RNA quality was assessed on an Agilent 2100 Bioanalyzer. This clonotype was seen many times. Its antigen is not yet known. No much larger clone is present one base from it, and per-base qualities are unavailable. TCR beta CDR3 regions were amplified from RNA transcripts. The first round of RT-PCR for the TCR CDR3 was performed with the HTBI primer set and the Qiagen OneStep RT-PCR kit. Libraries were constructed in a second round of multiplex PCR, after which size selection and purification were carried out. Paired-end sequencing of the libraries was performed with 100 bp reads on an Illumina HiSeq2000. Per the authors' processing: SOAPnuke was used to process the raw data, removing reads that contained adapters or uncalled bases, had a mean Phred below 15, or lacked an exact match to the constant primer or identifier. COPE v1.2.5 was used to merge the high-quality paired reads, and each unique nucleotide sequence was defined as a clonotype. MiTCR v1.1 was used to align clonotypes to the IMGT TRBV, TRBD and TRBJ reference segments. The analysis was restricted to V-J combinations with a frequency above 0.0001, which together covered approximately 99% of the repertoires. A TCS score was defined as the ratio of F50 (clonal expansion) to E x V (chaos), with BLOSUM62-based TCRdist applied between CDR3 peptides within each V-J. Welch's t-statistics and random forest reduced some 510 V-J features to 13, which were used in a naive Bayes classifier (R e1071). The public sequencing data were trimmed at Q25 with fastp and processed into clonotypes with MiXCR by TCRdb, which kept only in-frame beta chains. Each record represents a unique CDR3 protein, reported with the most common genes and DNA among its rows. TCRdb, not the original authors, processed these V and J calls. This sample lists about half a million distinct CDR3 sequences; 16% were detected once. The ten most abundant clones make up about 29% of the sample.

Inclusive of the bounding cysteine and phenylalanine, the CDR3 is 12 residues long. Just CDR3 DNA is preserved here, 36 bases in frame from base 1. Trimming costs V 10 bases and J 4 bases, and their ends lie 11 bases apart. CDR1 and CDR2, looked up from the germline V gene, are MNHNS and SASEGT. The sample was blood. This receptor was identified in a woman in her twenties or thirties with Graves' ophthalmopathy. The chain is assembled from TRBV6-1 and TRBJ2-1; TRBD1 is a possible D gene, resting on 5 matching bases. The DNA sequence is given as TGTGCCACTCATGGGGCGTACAATGAGCAGTTCTTC. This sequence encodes CATHGAYNEQFF.